A selection of T cell receptor beta chains follows, all from one sample in a study of Graves' ophthalmopathy and Graves' hyperthyroidism. TCRdb analysed the multiplex PCR reads with MiXCR anew, one entry per CDR3 protein. Among hundreds of thousands of distinct CDR3 sequences, 22% were seen once, and the ten largest hold about 6.6%. Sequenced material: peripheral blood. The receptors originated from a woman aged 18-29 years with stable Graves' hyperthyroidism. Some clones in this sample may be carry-over from other donors' samples. Each CDR3 is given with its conserved first and last residue. D genes are given only for firm matches. Only some rows state a clone size, as once, few, many or a class for expanded clones.

abundance: .
j_gene: TRBJ1-1
d_gene: TRBD1
v_gene: TRBV6-2/TRBV6-3
CDR3nt: TGTGCCAGCAGTTACCGACCGGGACAGAAAGTACGGGGCACTGAAGCTTTCTTT
CDR3aa: CASSYRPGQKVRGTEAFF

abundance: .
j_gene: TRBJ2-5
d_gene: .
v_gene: TRBV20-1
CDR3nt: TGCAGTGCTAGGTTCTGGGATGTACAAGAGACCCAGTACTTC
CDR3aa: CSARFWDVQETQYF

abundance: .
j_gene: TRBJ2-7
d_gene: .
v_gene: TRBV27
CDR3nt: TGTGCCAGCAGTTTAGGACGCCGGCGCGGAAACGAGCAGTACTTC
CDR3aa: CASSLGRRRGNEQYF

abundance: .
j_gene: TRBJ2-7
d_gene: TRBD2
v_gene: TRBV20-1
CDR3nt: TGCAGTGCTAGATCCCATCTTAGGGGACTAGCTTTCTACGAGCAGTACTTC
CDR3aa: CSARSHLRGLAFYEQYF

abundance: many
j_gene: TRBJ2-3
d_gene: .
v_gene: TRBV5-1
CDR3nt: TGCGCCAGCAGCTTGGCCATACGGACAACAACAGATACGCAGTATTTT
CDR3aa: CASSLAIRTTTDTQYF

abundance: many
j_gene: TRBJ2-5
d_gene: TRBD2
v_gene: TRBV6-5
CDR3nt: TGTGCCAGCAGTTACGCGGGAGGGGGCAAGAAGACCCAGTACTTC
CDR3aa: CASSYAGGGKKTQYF

abundance: many
j_gene: TRBJ1-2
d_gene: .
v_gene: TRBV9
CDR3nt: TGTGCCAGCAGCCCCCCGGTGGGGAACTATGGCTACACCTTC
CDR3aa: CASSPPVGNYGYTF

abundance: many
j_gene: TRBJ2-5
d_gene: TRBD2
v_gene: TRBV20-1
CDR3nt: TGCAGTGCAGAGCTTAGCGGGGCTAACCAAGAGACCCAGTACTTC
CDR3aa: CSAELSGANQETQYF

abundance: many
j_gene: TRBJ2-7
d_gene: .
v_gene: TRBV2
CDR3nt: TGTGCCAGCAACGGGCTAGCCTACGAGCAGTACTTC
CDR3aa: CASNGLAYEQYF

abundance: many
j_gene: TRBJ1-1
d_gene: .
v_gene: TRBV24-1
CDR3nt: TGTGCCACCAGTGGAACAGGAGGCACTGAAGCTTTCTTT
CDR3aa: CATSGTGGTEAFF

abundance: many
j_gene: TRBJ1-3
d_gene: .
v_gene: TRBV20-1
CDR3nt: TGCAGTGCTAGGGACAGTTTTATTGGAAACACCATATATTTT
CDR3aa: CSARDSFIGNTIYF

abundance: .
j_gene: TRBJ1-2
d_gene: TRBD1
v_gene: TRBV2
CDR3nt: TGTGCCAGCAGTGATACTGGACAGGCCCAGGGAGGCTACACCTTC
CDR3aa: CASSDTGQAQGGYTF

abundance: many
j_gene: TRBJ1-5
d_gene: TRBD1
v_gene: TRBV19
CDR3nt: TGTGCCAGTAGTAGATCGGGACAGGGTAATCAGCCCCAGCATTTT
CDR3aa: CASSRSGQGNQPQHF

abundance: .
j_gene: TRBJ1-1
d_gene: .
v_gene: TRBV20-1
CDR3nt: TGCAGTGCTCGGATCAGCCAACCTAACACTGAAGCTTTCTTT
CDR3aa: CSARISQPNTEAFF

abundance: many
j_gene: TRBJ1-2
d_gene: .
v_gene: TRBV4-2
CDR3nt: TGTGCCAGCAGCCAAGATTCTCTCGGATATGGCAGACCCTATGGCTACACCTTC
CDR3aa: CASSQDSLGYGRPYGYTF

abundance: few
j_gene: TRBJ1-1
d_gene: TRBD1
v_gene: TRBV20-1
CDR3nt: TGCAGTGCTAGATGGGGGGAGACAGGGGGCACTGAAGCTTTCTTT
CDR3aa: CSARWGETGGTEAFF

abundance: .
j_gene: TRBJ1-5
d_gene: TRBD1
v_gene: TRBV24-1
CDR3nt: TGTGCCACCAGGGGACAGCCGAATCAGCCCCAGCATTTT
CDR3aa: CATRGQPNQPQHF

abundance: .
j_gene: TRBJ2-2
d_gene: TRBD1
v_gene: TRBV11-2
CDR3nt: TGTGCCAGCAGCTTAGTTCGTGGGGGGACAGGGTATAGGAACACCGGGGAGCTGTTTTTT
CDR3aa: CASSLVRGGTGYRNTGELFF

abundance: many
j_gene: TRBJ1-5
d_gene: TRBD1
v_gene: TRBV20-1
CDR3nt: TGCAGTGCTCGGACAGGGTCTAGCAATCAGCCCCAGCATTTT
CDR3aa: CSARTGSSNQPQHF

abundance: many
j_gene: TRBJ2-7
d_gene: .
v_gene: TRBV28
CDR3nt: TGTGCCAGCATAAAAAGTCCGGCGTCCGAGCAGTACTTC
CDR3aa: CASIKSPASEQYF

abundance: many
j_gene: TRBJ1-1
d_gene: .
v_gene: TRBV20-1
CDR3nt: TGCAGTGCTAGAGATCGGCCCTTAAACACTGAAGCTTTCTTT
CDR3aa: CSARDRPLNTEAFF

abundance: .
j_gene: TRBJ1-5
d_gene: TRBD1
v_gene: TRBV13
CDR3nt: TGTGCCAGCAGCTACCGACAGGGGCTGTATAGCAATCAGCCCCAGCATTTT
CDR3aa: CASSYRQGLYSNQPQHF

abundance: few
j_gene: TRBJ2-5
d_gene: TRBD2
v_gene: TRBV6-2/TRBV6-3
CDR3nt: TGTGCCAGCAGCCACGGGCTAGCGGGGGTGGAGACCCAGTACTTC
CDR3aa: CASSHGLAGVETQYF

abundance: many
j_gene: TRBJ1-5
d_gene: .
v_gene: TRBV19
CDR3nt: TGTGCCAGTATGACTGTGGACTCCAATCAGCCCCAGCATTTT
CDR3aa: CASMTVDSNQPQHF

abundance: many
j_gene: TRBJ2-7
d_gene: .
v_gene: TRBV6-1
CDR3nt: TGTGCCAGCAGAACCTTGCCCTACGAGCAGTACTTC
CDR3aa: CASRTLPYEQYF

abundance: once
j_gene: TRBJ2-4
d_gene: TRBD2
v_gene: TRBV29-1
CDR3nt: TGCAGCGCTAATAGCGGGAGCTTGAACATTCAGTACTTC
CDR3aa: CSANSGSLNIQYF

abundance: many
j_gene: TRBJ1-6
d_gene: TRBD1
v_gene: TRBV9
CDR3nt: TGTGCCAGCAGCTTACGGACAGGGGGAAATTCACCCCTCCACTTT
CDR3aa: CASSLRTGGNSPLHF

abundance: many
j_gene: TRBJ1-2
d_gene: .
v_gene: TRBV27
CDR3nt: TGTGCCAGCAGTTTGGTACACAACGCCTTTTATGGCTACACCTTC
CDR3aa: CASSLVHNAFYGYTF

abundance: few
j_gene: TRBJ1-1
d_gene: .
v_gene: TRBV6-2/TRBV6-3
CDR3nt: TGTGCCAGCAGCTATCACGACCGAACTGAAGCTTTCTTT
CDR3aa: CASSYHDRTEAFF

abundance: many
j_gene: TRBJ1-1
d_gene: .
v_gene: TRBV20-1
CDR3nt: TGCAGTGGTGTCCCGGTGGGAGCTGAAGCTTTCTTT
CDR3aa: CSGVPVGAEAFF

abundance: many
j_gene: TRBJ1-2
d_gene: .
v_gene: TRBV6-5
CDR3nt: TGTGCCAGCAGTTACTCGGGCGGGGTGAATAACTATGGCTACACCTTC
CDR3aa: CASSYSGGVNNYGYTF

abundance: .
j_gene: TRBJ2-7
d_gene: TRBD2
v_gene: TRBV2
CDR3nt: TGTGCCAGCAGCCTCCCCATGATAGGAGCGGGGGAGTACGAGCAGTACTTC
CDR3aa: CASSLPMIGAGEYEQYF

abundance: .
j_gene: TRBJ1-5
d_gene: .
v_gene: TRBV18
CDR3nt: TGTGCCAGCTCACCCGGACGGGGGTGGCCCAATCAGCCCCAGCATTTT
CDR3aa: CASSPGRGWPNQPQHF